Listed below are T cell receptor beta chains from one sample, sequenced in a study of blood T cell repertoires in COVID-19. Profiling relied on immunoSEQ multiplex PCR, and the TCRdb table lists in-frame clones only, not all of them. The data hold 260,000 or so clones, with 70% to 90% observed a single time. Sequencing was performed on peripheral blood. The receptors were gathered from a human donor in a cohort sampled during active COVID-19. Each CDR3 is given with its conserved first and last residue. D genes are given only for firm matches. For some rows the clone size is stated as once, few or many, or as a class when expanded; others skip it.

clone_size,j_call,d_call,v_call,cdr3_nt,cdr3_aa
NA,TRBJ2-1,NA,TRBV7-9,TGTGCCAGCAGCCCAGAACAGGGACGTACCTACAATGAGCAGTTCTTC,CASSPEQGRTYNEQFF
NA,TRBJ2-7,NA,TRBV10-3,TGTGCCACCGGTGACAACCTAAACGAGCAGTACTTC,CATGDNLNEQYF
NA,TRBJ2-7,NA,TRBV5-1,TGCGCCAGCAGCATCAGGGCGGGGTACGAGCAGTACTTC,CASSIRAGYEQYF
few,TRBJ2-7,NA,TRBV7-3,TGTGCCAGCAGCTTAGGGCGTGGTGAGGAGGCCTACGAGCAGTACTTC,CASSLGRGEEAYEQYF
NA,TRBJ2-3,NA,TRBV11-3,TGTGCCAGCAGCTTAGTGACAACTGGCACAGATACGCAGTATTTT,CASSLVTTGTDTQYF
once,TRBJ2-7,NA,TRBV2,TGTGCCAGCAGTGCCCTTTCCGAGCAGTACTTC,CASSALSEQYF
NA,TRBJ2-6,TRBD2,TRBV10-1,TGCGCCAGCAGGGGAGGGACTGGGGCCAACGTCCTGACTTTC,CASRGGTGANVLTF
NA,TRBJ2-7,NA,TRBV6-5,TGTGCCAGCAGTTCCCCCGGGACAAGCGAGCAGTACTTC,CASSSPGTSEQYF
NA,TRBJ2-1,TRBD2,TRBV27,TGTGCCAGCAGTTTCACTAGCGGGAGGTTCTCCTACAATGAGCAGTTCTTC,CASSFTSGRFSYNEQFF
NA,TRBJ2-5,NA,TRBV9,TGTGCCAGCAGCGTAGATGACTTTCAAGAGACCCAGTACTTC,CASSVDDFQETQYF
NA,TRBJ2-7,NA,TRBV30,TGTGCCTGGAGTGTAGGCAGGGGCGAGCAGTACTTC,CAWSVGRGEQYF
once,TRBJ2-5,TRBD1,TRBV4-1,TGCGCCAGCAGCTCCGCCGGGACAGAGATCGAGACCCAGTACTTC,CASSSAGTEIETQYF
few,TRBJ1-2,NA,TRBV20-1,TGCAGTGCTCTAGGGGATCGCTACACCTTC,CSALGDRYTF
once,TRBJ2-5,TRBD1,TRBV18,TGTGCCAGCTCACCAGGGGGACAGCTTGGGCAAGAGACCCAGTACTTC,CASSPGGQLGQETQYF
once,TRBJ1-4,NA,TRBV6-6,TGTGCCAGCAGACTGGCCGGACTTAATGAAAAACTGTTTTTT,CASRLAGLNEKLFF
once,TRBJ1-2,TRBD1,TRBV24-1,TGTGCCACCGGACAGGGGGCAGACGGTGGCTACACCTTC,CATGQGADGGYTF
NA,TRBJ1-1,TRBD1,TRBV13,TGTGCCAGCAGCGCCAGGACAGGGGGTTCTGAAGCTTTCTTT,CASSARTGGSEAFF
NA,TRBJ2-7,TRBD1,TRBV19,TGTGCCAGTAGTTTGGGACAGGGGCGATCTACGGAGCAGTACTTC,CASSLGQGRSTEQYF
NA,TRBJ2-5,TRBD2,TRBV20-1,TGCAGTGCTAGTCTTGGCGGGAGGGCTGGGACCCAGTACTTC,CSASLGGRAGTQYF
NA,TRBJ2-7,TRBD2,TRBV27,TGTGCCAGCAGTTTCCGACTAGCGGGATCCGAGCAGTACTTC,CASSFRLAGSEQYF
NA,TRBJ1-6,NA,TRBV11-2,TGTGCCAGCAGCGCCAGGGTGAGGAATTCACCCCTCCACTTT,CASSARVRNSPLHF
NA,TRBJ2-3,TRBD1,TRBV5-1,TGCGCCAGCAGCTTACAGGGGACCACTAGCACAGATACGCAGTATTTT,CASSLQGTTSTDTQYF
NA,TRBJ2-1,TRBD2,TRBV9,TGTGCCAGCAGCCTCCTGGGGGGGACTTCGTCCTACAATGAGCAGTTCTTC,CASSLLGGTSSYNEQFF
NA,TRBJ1-5,NA,TRBV25-1,TGTGCCAGCAGTGAAGGGCGTCAGCCCCAGCATTTT,CASSEGRQPQHF
NA,TRBJ1-1,TRBD1,TRBV19,TGTGCCAGTAGTAAGTTACAGGGGGGGACTGAAGCTTTCTTT,CASSKLQGGTEAFF
NA,TRBJ2-7,NA,TRBV7-2,TGTGCCAGCAGCTTAGAGGGACACCAGTCCCCGTACTTC,CASSLEGHQSPYF
NA,TRBJ2-1,NA,TRBV7-6,TGTGCCAGCAGCTTAGGGCGGGCTAGCTCCTACAATGAGCAGTTCTTC,CASSLGRASSYNEQFF
NA,TRBJ1-1,TRBD1,TRBV28,TGTGCCAGCAGGACACAGGGGATGAACACTGAAGCTTTCTTT,CASRTQGMNTEAFF
NA,TRBJ2-7,NA,TRBV24-1,TGTGCCACCAGTGATTTGATCTCGGACGAGCAGTACTTC,CATSDLISDEQYF
NA,TRBJ2-3,NA,TRBV9,TGTGCCAGCAGCGTCGTACCGGGATCTAGCACAGATACGCAGTATTTT,CASSVVPGSSTDTQYF
NA,TRBJ2-3,TRBD2,TRBV5-1,TGCGCCAGCAGCTTGGTGGCTAGCGGTACAGATACGCAGTATTTT,CASSLVASGTDTQYF
NA,TRBJ2-2,TRBD1,TRBV5-1,TGCGCCAGCAGCACGGACAGGGGAATGAGGGAGCTGTTTTTT,CASSTDRGMRELFF
NA,TRBJ1-2,NA,TRBV5-1,TGCGCCAGCAGCCCGGGGGGGGCAAACTATGGCTACACCTTC,CASSPGGANYGYTF
few,TRBJ2-5,NA,TRBV7-2,TGTGCCAGCAGCCCATCCAGGGATCAAGAGACCCAGTACTTC,CASSPSRDQETQYF
NA,TRBJ1-1,TRBD1,TRBV28,TGTGCCAGCAGTTATCCCCTTGGGACAGGGAAGATTGAGAACACTGAAGCTTTCTTT,CASSYPLGTGKIENTEAFF
NA,TRBJ1-1,NA,TRBV2,TGTGCCAGCGCCTGGGGAGGCCTAATGAACACTGAAGCTTTCTTT,CASAWGGLMNTEAFF
NA,TRBJ1-4,NA,TRBV19,TGTGCCAGTAGGGCCAGTGCAACTAATGAAAAACTGTTTTTT,CASRASATNEKLFF
once,TRBJ2-7,TRBD1,TRBV28,TGTGCCAGCAGTTTATGGGACAGGGGGTACGAGCAGTACTTC,CASSLWDRGYEQYF
NA,TRBJ2-1,NA,TRBV7-6,TGTGCCAGCAGCTTAGGGGGAGGTCTAGTGAGCAATGAGCAGTTCTTC,CASSLGGGLVSNEQFF
few,TRBJ1-2,TRBD1,TRBV7-9,TGTGCCAGCAGCTTAATCACAGGGGGCAACTATGGCTACACCTTC,CASSLITGGNYGYTF
NA,TRBJ2-5,NA,TRBV6-5,TGTGCCAGCAGTTACTCGCAGGGGCAAGAGACCCAGTACTTC,CASSYSQGQETQYF
NA,TRBJ2-1,NA,TRBV10-3,TGTGCCACCAGCCTCTACAGGGACGACAATGAGCAGTTCTTC,CATSLYRDDNEQFF
NA,TRBJ2-3,NA,TRBV24-1,TGTGCCACCACAGCCGAGTCTTCCCATGACCTTCAGGGCACAGATACGCAGTATTTT,CATTAESSHDLQGTDTQYF
once,TRBJ1-2,NA,TRBV6-6,TGTGCCAGCAGTTACCGGGCGGGAAACGGTGGCTACACCTTC,CASSYRAGNGGYTF
NA,TRBJ2-7,NA,TRBV5-8,TGTGCCAGCAGCTTCAACGAGCAGTACTTC,CASSFNEQYF
NA,TRBJ2-5,NA,TRBV5-1,TGCGCCAGCAGCCCCCGGACAGAAGAGACCCAGTACTTC,CASSPRTEETQYF
NA,TRBJ1-1,NA,TRBV6-5,TGTGCCAGCATTTACGAGGGCCGACTCTACACTGAAGCTTTCTTT,CASIYEGRLYTEAFF
NA,TRBJ1-2,NA,TRBV10-3,TGTGCCATCGGTGTGGACACAAACTATGGCTACACCTTC,CAIGVDTNYGYTF